These 3 T cell receptor beta chains originate from one sample sequenced in a study of cytomegalovirus exposure and HLA in healthy donors. The PCR used 60 Vbeta and 13 Jbeta primers. Profiling relied on immunoSEQ multiplex PCR, and the TCRdb table lists in-frame clones only, not all of them. The table has approximately 100,000 clones, roughly 80% seen once. The sample consisted of PBMCs. These receptors were obtained from a man aged 40-49 years in good health and CMV-seronegative.

In the case of this clone: The sample contains more than one DNA sequence encoding this CDR3. V and J are TRBV19 and TRBJ2-5; 11 bases are a match to TRBD1. Germline V gene sequence: CDR1 LNHDA, CDR2 SQIVND (reference sequence). This CDR3 contains 14 residues. Losses at the gene ends were 7 bases for V and 4 bases for J; bases not matched to a gene: 5. The CDR3 DNA is TGTGCCAGTACATCCGGGACAGGGGGAGAGACCCAGTACTTC. It yields the protein CASTSGTGGETQYF.

The chain is built from TRBV6-6 and TRBJ1-1, with D perhaps TRBD1 (5 bases). The germline V and J ends were trimmed by 7 bases and 0 bases, with 12 bases remaining between them. The CDR3 is made up of 14 amino acids. Germline loops: CDR1 MNHNY, CDR2 SVGAGI (reference sequence). The CDR3 nucleotides read TGTGCCAGCACCCTTGAAGGGGTGAACACTGAAGCTTTCTTT. Encoded protein: CASTLEGVNTEAFF.

The chain uses TRBV7-2 and TRBJ2-2, with 10 bases aligning to TRBD1. V dropped 5 bases and J dropped 6; count of bases not matched to a gene: 6. CDR1 SGHTA and CDR2 FQGNSA come from the germline V gene. There are 15 residues in the CDR3. Here the CDR3 DNA reads TGTGCCAGCAGCCTCAGACAGGGGGCTTCCGGGGAGCTGTTTTTT. Protein: CASSLRQGASGELFF.